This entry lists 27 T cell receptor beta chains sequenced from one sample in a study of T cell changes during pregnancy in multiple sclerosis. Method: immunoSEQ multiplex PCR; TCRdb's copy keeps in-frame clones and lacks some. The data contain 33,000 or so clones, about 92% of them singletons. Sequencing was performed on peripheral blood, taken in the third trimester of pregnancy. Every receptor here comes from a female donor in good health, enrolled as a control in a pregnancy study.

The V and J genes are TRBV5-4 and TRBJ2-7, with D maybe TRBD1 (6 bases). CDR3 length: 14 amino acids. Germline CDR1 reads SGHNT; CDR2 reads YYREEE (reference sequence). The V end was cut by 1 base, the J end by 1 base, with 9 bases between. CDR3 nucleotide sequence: TGTGCCAGCAGCTTGAGGCAGGGGTCCTACGAGCAGTACTTC. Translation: CASSLRQGSYEQYF.

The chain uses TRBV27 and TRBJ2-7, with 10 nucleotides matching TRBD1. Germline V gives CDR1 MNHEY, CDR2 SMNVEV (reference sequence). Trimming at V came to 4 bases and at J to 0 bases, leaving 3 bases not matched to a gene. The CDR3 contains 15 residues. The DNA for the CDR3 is TGTGCCAGCAGTTGGGGACAGGGGAGCTCCTACGAGCAGTACTTC. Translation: CASSWGQGSSYEQYF.

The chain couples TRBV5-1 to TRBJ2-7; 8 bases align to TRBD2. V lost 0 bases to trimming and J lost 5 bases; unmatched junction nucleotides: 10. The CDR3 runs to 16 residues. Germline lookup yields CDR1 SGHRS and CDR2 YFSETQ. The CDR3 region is CASSLAPAGVVDEQYF. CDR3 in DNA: TGCGCCAGCAGCTTGGCCCCAGCGGGAGTTGTTGACGAGCAGTACTTC.

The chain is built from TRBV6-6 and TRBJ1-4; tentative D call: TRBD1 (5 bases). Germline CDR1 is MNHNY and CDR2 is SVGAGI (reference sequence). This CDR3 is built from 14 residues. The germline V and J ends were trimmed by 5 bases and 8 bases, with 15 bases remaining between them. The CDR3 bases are TGTGCCAGCAGTCCCCGGGGGGTAGGGGAAAAACTGTTTTTT. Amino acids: CASSPRGVGEKLFF.

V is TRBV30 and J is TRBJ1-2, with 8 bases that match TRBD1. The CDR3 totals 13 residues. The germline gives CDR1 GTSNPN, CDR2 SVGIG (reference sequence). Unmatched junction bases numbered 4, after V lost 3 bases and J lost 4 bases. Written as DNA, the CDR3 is TGTGCCTGGAGACAGGGGGAGGTCTATGGCTACACCTTC. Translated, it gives CAWRQGEVYGYTF. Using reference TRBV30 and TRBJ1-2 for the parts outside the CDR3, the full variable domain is SQTIHQWPATLVQPVGSPLSLECTVEGTSNPNLYWYRQAAGRGLQLLFYSVGIGQISSEVPQNLSASRPQDRQFILSSKKLLLSDSGFYLCAWRQGEVYGYTFGSGTRLTVV.

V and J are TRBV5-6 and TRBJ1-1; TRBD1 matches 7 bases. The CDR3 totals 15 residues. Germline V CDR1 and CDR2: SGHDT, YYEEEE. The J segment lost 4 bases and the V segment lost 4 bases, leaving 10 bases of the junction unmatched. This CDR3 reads CASSLLRGEGTEAFF. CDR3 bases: TGTGCCAGCAGCCTCCTCAGGGGGGAAGGCACTGAAGCTTTCTTT.

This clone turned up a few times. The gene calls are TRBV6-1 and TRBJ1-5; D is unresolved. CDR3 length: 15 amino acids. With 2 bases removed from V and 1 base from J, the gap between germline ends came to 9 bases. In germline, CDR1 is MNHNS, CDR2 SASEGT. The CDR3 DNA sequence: TGTGCCAGCAGTGAAATTTTCGGGAGCAATCAGCCCCAGCATTTT. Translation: CASSEIFGSNQPQHF.

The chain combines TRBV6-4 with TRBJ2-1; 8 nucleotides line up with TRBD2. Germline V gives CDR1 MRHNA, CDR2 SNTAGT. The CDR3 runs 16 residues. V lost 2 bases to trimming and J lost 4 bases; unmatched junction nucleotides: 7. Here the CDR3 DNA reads TGTGCCAGCAGTGACCTTTTAAGCGGGAGTTACAATGAGCAGTTCTTC. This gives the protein CASSDLLSGSYNEQFF.

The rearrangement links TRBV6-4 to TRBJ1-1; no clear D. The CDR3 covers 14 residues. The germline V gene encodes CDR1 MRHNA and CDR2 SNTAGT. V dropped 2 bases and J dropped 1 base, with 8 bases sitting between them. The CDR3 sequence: CASSDGGENTEAFF. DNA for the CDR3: TGTGCCAGCAGTGACGGAGGAGAGAACACTGAAGCTTTCTTT.

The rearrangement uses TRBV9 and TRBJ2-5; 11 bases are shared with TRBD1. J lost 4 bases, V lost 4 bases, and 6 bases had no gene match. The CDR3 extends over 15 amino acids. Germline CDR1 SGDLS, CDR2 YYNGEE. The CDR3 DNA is TGTGCCAGCAGCACCTCCGGGACAGGGGGAGAGACCCAGTACTTC. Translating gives CASSTSGTGGETQYF.

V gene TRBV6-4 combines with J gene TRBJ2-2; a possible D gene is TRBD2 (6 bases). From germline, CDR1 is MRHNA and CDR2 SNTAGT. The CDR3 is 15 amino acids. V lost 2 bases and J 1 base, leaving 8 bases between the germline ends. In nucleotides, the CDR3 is TGTGCCAGCAGTGACGGAGCGGGGAACACCGGGGAGCTGTTTTTT. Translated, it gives CASSDGAGNTGELFF.

CDR3 DNA: TGCAGCGTTGAGGCGGGGGGTACCGGGACAGGGCCCTACGAGCAGTACTTC. This translates into CSVEAGGTGTGPYEQYF. The rearrangement links TRBV29-1 to TRBJ2-7, with D possibly being TRBD1 (9 bases). The CDR3 is 17 amino acids. Trimming took off 3 bases at V and 2 bases at J, with 23 bases between the two ends. CDR1 and CDR2 from the germline V gene are SQVTM and ANQGSEA.

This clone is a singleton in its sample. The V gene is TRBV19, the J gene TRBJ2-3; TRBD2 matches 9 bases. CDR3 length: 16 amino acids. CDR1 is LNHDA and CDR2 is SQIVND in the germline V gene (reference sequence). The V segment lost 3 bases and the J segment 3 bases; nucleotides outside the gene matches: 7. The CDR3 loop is CASSIQSSGTTDTQYF. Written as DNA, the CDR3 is TGTGCCAGTAGTATTCAGTCTAGCGGGACGACAGATACGCAGTATTTT. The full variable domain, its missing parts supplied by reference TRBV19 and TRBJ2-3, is DGGITQSPKYLFRKEGQNVTLSCEQNLNHDAMYWYRQDPGQGLRLIYYSQIVNDFQKGDIAEGYSVSREKKESFPLTVTSAQKNPTAFYLCASSIQSSGTTDTQYFGPGTRLTVL.

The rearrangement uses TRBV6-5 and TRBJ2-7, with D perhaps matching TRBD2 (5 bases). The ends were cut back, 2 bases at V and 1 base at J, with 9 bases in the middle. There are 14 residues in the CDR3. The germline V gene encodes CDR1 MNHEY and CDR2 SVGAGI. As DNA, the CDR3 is TGTGCCAGCAGTTACGGTGGAGGTTCCTACGAGCAGTACTTC. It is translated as CASSYGGGSYEQYF.

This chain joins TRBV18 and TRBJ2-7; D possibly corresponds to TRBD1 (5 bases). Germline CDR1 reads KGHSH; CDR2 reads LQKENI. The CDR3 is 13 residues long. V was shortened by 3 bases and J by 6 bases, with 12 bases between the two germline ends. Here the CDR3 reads CASSPRSGREQYF. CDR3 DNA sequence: TGTGCCAGCTCACCCCGCTCAGGGCGCGAGCAGTACTTC. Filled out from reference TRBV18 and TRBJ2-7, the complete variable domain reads NAGVMQNPRHLVRRRGQEARLRCSPMKGHSHVYWYRQLPEEGLKFMVYLQKENIIDESGMPKERFSAEFPKEGPSILRIQQVVRGDSAAYFCASSPRSGREQYFGPGTRLTVT.

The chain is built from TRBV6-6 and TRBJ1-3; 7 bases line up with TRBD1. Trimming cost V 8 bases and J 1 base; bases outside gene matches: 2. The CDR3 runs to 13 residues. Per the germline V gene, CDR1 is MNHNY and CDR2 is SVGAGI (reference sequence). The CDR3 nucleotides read TGTGCCAGCGAGACAGGGTCTGGAAACACCATATATTTT. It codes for CASETGSGNTIYF.

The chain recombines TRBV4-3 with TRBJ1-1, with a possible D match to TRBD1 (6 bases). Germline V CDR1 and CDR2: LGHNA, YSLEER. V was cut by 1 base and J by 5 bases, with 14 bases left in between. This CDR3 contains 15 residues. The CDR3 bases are TGCGCCAGCAGCCAAGGTCCAGGGAGGGGGACTGAAGCTTTCTTT. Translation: CASSQGPGRGTEAFF.

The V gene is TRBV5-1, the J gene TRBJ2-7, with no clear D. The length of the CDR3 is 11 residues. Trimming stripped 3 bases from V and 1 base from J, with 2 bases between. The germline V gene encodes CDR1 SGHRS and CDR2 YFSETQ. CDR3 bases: TGCGCCAGCAGCTCTTCCTACGAGCAGTACTTC. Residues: CASSSSYEQYF.

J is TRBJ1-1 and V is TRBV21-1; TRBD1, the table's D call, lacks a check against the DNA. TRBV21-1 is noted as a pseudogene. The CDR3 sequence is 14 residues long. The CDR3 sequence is CASSTPGQLSEAFF. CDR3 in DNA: TGTGCCAGCAGCACCCCAGGACAATTATCCGAAGCTTTCTTT.

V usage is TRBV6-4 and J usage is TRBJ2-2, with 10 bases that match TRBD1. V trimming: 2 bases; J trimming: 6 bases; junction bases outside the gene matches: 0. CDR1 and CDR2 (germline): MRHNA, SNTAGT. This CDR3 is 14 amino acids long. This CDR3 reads CASSDGQGAGELFF. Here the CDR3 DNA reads TGTGCCAGCAGTGACGGACAGGGGGCCGGGGAGCTGTTTTTT.

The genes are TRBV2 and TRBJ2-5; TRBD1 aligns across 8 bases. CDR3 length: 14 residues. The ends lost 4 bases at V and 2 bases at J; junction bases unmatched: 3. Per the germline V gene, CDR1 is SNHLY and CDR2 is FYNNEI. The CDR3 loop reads CASSGDRWQETQYF. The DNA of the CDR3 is TGTGCCAGCAGTGGGGACAGGTGGCAAGAGACCCAGTACTTC. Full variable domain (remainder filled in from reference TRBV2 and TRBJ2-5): EPEVTQTPSHQVTQMGQEVILRCVPISNHLYFYWYRQILGQKVEFLVSFYNNEISEKSEIFDDQFSVERPDGSNFTLKIRSTKLEDSAMYFCASSGDRWQETQYFGPGTRLLVL.

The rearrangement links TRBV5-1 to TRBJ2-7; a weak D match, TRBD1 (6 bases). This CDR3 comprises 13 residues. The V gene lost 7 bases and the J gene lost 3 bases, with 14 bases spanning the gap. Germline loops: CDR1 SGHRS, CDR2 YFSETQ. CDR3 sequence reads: CASRDGQNYEQYF. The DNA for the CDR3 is TGCGCCAGCCGCGACGGACAGAACTACGAGCAGTACTTC.

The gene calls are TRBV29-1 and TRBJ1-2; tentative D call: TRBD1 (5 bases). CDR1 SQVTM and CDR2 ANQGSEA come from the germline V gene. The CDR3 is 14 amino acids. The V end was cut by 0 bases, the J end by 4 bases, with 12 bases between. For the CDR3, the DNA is TGCAGCGTTGAAGATCGGAGACAGATCTATGGCTACACCTTC. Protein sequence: CSVEDRRQIYGYTF.

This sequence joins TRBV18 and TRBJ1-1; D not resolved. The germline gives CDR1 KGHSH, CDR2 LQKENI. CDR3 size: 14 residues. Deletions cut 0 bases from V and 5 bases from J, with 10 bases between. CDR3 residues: CASSPPIPGTEAFF. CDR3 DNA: TGTGCCAGCTCACCACCGATACCCGGTACTGAAGCTTTCTTT.

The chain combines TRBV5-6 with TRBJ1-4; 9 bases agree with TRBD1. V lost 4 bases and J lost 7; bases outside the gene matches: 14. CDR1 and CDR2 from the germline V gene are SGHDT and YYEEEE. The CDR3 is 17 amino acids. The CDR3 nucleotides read TGTGCCAGCAGCCTCGGACAGGGGCTCTCCCTGGGTGAAAAACTGTTTTTT. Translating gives CASSLGQGLSLGEKLFF.

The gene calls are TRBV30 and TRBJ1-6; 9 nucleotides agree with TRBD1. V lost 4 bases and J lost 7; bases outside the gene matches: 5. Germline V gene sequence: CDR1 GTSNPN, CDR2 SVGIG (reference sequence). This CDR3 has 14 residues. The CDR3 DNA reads TGTGCCTGGACCTGGGACAGGGTAAATTCACCCCTCCACTTT. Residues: CAWTWDRVNSPLHF.

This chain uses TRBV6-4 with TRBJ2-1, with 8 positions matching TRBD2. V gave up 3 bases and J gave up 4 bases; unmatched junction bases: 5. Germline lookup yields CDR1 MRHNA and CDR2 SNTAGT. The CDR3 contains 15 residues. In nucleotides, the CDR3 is TGTGCCAGCAGTGAGGGCGGCGGGGGGTACAATGAGCAGTTCTTC. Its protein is CASSEGGGGYNEQFF.